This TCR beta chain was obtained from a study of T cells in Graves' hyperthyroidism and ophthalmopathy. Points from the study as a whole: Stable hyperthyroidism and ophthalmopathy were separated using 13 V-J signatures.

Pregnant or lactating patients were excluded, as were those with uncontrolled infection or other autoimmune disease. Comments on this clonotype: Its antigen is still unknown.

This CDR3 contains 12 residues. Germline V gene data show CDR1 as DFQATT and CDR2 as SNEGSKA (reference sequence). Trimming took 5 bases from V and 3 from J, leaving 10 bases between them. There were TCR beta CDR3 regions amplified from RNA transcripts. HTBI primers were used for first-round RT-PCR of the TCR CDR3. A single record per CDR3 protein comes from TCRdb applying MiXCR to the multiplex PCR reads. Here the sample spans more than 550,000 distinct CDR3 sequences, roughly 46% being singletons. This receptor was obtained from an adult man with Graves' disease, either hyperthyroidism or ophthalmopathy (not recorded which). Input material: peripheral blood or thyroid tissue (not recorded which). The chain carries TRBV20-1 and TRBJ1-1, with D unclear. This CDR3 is CSAANGDTEAFF. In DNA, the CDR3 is TGCAGTGCTGCAAACGGGGACACTGAAGCTTTCTTT.